The entry below gives a single TCR beta chain sequence along with its context. Sequencing was performed with immunoSEQ multiplex PCR; in TCRdb, only in-frame clones are kept and a portion is missing. This table holds 43,000 or so clones, approximately 95% found once. The data belong to a study of preoperative IRX-2 immunotherapy in early breast cancer. CDR3 size: 13 residues. The J segment lost 4 bases and the V segment lost 4 bases, leaving 1 base of the junction unmatched. Looked up from germline, CDR1 is MNHEY and CDR2 is SMNVEV (reference sequence). Treatment defined: preoperative locoregional IRX-2 cytokine immunotherapy. Preoperative locoregional IRX-2 cytokine immunotherapy was tested in the phase Ib source study.

Sample: tumor tissue, taken after IRX-2 immunotherapy. V is TRBV27 and J is TRBJ1-5; 7 bases agree with TRBD1. This TCR was sampled from a human donor with breast cancer. CDR3 sequence reads: CASSWDRNQPQHF. DNA for the CDR3: TGTGCCAGCAGTTGGGACAGAAATCAGCCCCAGCATTTT.